This TCR beta chain appears in the sequencing data of a study of blood T cell repertoires in COVID-19. Whole-study context: The origin of the acute and convalescent COVID-19 samples was the United States, Italy and Spain. T cells, B-cell-depleted T cells, or PBMCs provided the cDNA or gDNA that served as material.

There are 14 residues in the CDR3. In the study's own analysis: Amplification of reference gene primers provided the estimated nucleated cell counts. Only in-frame clones appear in the TCRdb table, and some are missing; sequencing was by immunoSEQ multiplex PCR. That table is the source of V, J and clone size, and D and trimming were worked out from the DNA. There are about 300,000 clones in the sample; roughly 87% occur only once, and roughly 2.1% lies in the top ten. J is TRBJ1-1 and V is TRBV21-1. TRBV21-1 is a pseudogene segment. This TCR derives from a man younger than 30 with active or convalescent COVID-19. Sequenced input: peripheral blood. The CDR3 bases are TGTGCCAGCAGCAACGCCGGGTTCCCTTTTGAAGCTTTCTTT. It specifies CASSNAGFPFEAFF.